The present TCR beta chain was sequenced within a study of beta chain features in type 1 diabetes. Study background: Comparable age, gender and cell yields were observed in patients relative to healthy donors.

Isolated RNA was reverse transcribed in full, so expressed TCRB transcripts were sequenced. Sequenced by immunoSEQ multiplex PCR; TCRdb stores in-frame clones only, minus some. The table has 200,000 to 300,000 clones, 55% to 70% seen once. The source of this sequence is a man aged 25 to 40 in good health. The sequencing sample was made of naive CD4+ T cells from blood.

The CDR3 reads CSGLRRYEQYF. CDR3 sequence (DNA): TGCAGTGGTCTACGTCGGTACGAGCAGTACTTC. This sequence joins TRBV20-1 and TRBJ2-7; no reliable D call. CDR1 is DFQATT, CDR2 SNEGSKA, per germline (reference sequence). V was trimmed by 7 bases and J by 4 bases, leaving 11 bases between them. There are 11 residues in the CDR3.